This T cell receptor (beta chain) appears in the sequencing data of a study of OX40 agonist ivuxolimab in advanced cancers. The study's findings and limits: At doses 0.1 to 3.0 mg/kg, CD4+ and CD8+ clones expanded. The authors did not determine the antigen specificity of the expanded peripheral T cells. There were also nonresponders showing low normalized T-cell clonal expansion.

Prior autoimmune disease or systemic immunosuppression barred patients. Profiling relied on immunoSEQ multiplex PCR, and the TCRdb table lists in-frame clones only, not all of them. The sample has 90,000 to 150,000 clones, approximately 90% seen once. As to this clone: Its specificity is unknown.

Germline V gives CDR1 MDHEN, CDR2 SYDVKM. V lost 5 bases to trimming and J lost 4 bases; unmatched junction nucleotides: 5. The CDR3 is made up of 14 amino acids. The material sequenced was CD4+ or CD8+ T cells sorted from blood, taken in a trial of the OX40 agonist ivuxolimab. This TCR derives from an adult with an advanced solid tumor such as melanoma, head and neck, liver or kidney cancer. The genes are TRBV28 and TRBJ1-2, with 9 bases fitting TRBD1. CDR3 amino acids: CASSRQGGSYGYTF. CDR3 bases: TGTGCCAGCAGTAGACAGGGGGGCAGCTATGGCTACACCTTC.